This T cell receptor (beta chain) was sequenced during a study of HIV-infected patients and healthy controls. Each CDR3 protein gets one entry after TCRdb re-called the 5' RACE reads with MiXCR. The table has roughly 68,000 distinct CDR3 sequences, less than 20% seen once. The V end was cut by 5 bases, the J end by 6 bases, with 12 bases between. Germline CDR1 reads SGHAT; CDR2 reads FQNNGV. The CDR3 is made up of 13 amino acids. V is TRBV11-2 and J is TRBJ2-3, with D unresolved. The receptor's source is a human donor in good health. Sequencing was performed on CD4+ T cells from blood. CDR3 residues: CASSPHYLDTQYF. CDR3 coding DNA: TGTGCCAGCAGCCCCCACTATCTGGATACGCAGTATTTT.